A single sample is the source of the 8 T cell receptor beta chains below, sequenced in a study of long-term antiretroviral therapy in people with HIV. Version v3.0 of the immunoSEQ assay ran at survey level. The protocol was immunoSEQ multiplex PCR, while the TCRdb copy is restricted to in-frame clones and leaves out a portion. In the table there are fewer than 35,000 clones, roughly 97% of which are singletons. The sequenced sample was unsorted PBMCs, obtained 6.9 years after starting antiretroviral therapy. These receptors all stem from a man aged 25 to 40 with HIV.

About this clone: One end of the junction fails to match germline, which may point to a read error. The chain has TRBV7-7 and TRBJ2-5; 8 bases are shared with TRBD1. The CDR3 totals 17 residues. Germline loops: CDR1 SSHAT, CDR2 FNYEAQ (reference sequence). Here the CDR3 DNA reads TGTGCTAGCAGCTTAGACCGGGGCCAGGGGGCGGGAGAGACCCAGTACTTC. It yields the protein CASSLDRGQGAGETQYF.

The CDR3: CASSRLLGEQYF. The CDR3 DNA follows: TGTGCCAGCAGCAGACTTCTTGGCGAGCAGTACTTC. The chain employs TRBV7-8 and TRBJ2-7; no definite D call. V gave up 5 bases and J gave up 6 bases, with 11 bases separating them. Germline V gene lookup returns CDR1 SGHVS and CDR2 FQNEAQ. The length of the CDR3 is 12 residues.

The chain has TRBV10-3 and TRBJ2-1; possibly TRBD1 for D (6 bases). The CDR3 loop spans 14 amino acids. Trimming shortened V by 7 bases and J by 6 bases, and 16 bases separated the two germline ends. Germline CDR1 and CDR2: ENHRY and SYGVKD. CDR3 sequence reads: CAITGAPKFNEQFF. The CDR3 DNA follows: TGTGCCATCACAGGGGCGCCTAAATTCAATGAGCAGTTCTTC.

This rearrangement joins TRBV11-2 to TRBJ2-1; 12 nucleotides agree with TRBD2. Germline lookup yields CDR1 SGHAT and CDR2 FQNNGV. The V and J ends lost 5 bases and 6 bases, in that order; junction bases with no gene match: 8. This CDR3 is built from 16 residues. The chain's CDR3 is CASSPRPSGGANEQFF. The DNA of the CDR3 is TGTGCCAGCAGCCCGCGTCCTAGCGGGGGGGCCAATGAGCAGTTCTTC.

The V call is TRBV7-9, the J call TRBJ1-6; TRBD1 matches 7 bases. The CDR3 has 15 amino acids. V was clipped by 6 bases and J by 10 bases; unmatched bases: 12. Per the germline V gene, CDR1 is SEHNR and CDR2 is FQNEAQ (reference sequence). CDR3 sequence reads: CASRLQGTLGSPLHF. As DNA, the CDR3 is TGTGCCAGCAGGTTACAGGGGACCTTGGGGTCACCCCTCCACTTT.

The chain carries TRBV6-6 and TRBJ1-2, with a tentative D call TRBD1 (5 bases). CDR3 length: 13 amino acids. V lost 5 bases to trimming and J lost 6 bases, with 13 bases between them. The germline V gene encodes CDR1 MNHNY and CDR2 SVGAGI (reference sequence). The CDR3, as DNA: TGTGCCAGCAGTGCTCCGGGGGTGAATGGCTACACCTTC. Amino acids: CASSAPGVNGYTF.

V gene TRBV5-6 combines with J gene TRBJ2-5; D is unresolved. Trimming took off 0 bases at V and 1 base at J, with 7 bases between the two ends. The germline gives CDR1 SGHDT, CDR2 YYEEEE. The CDR3 extends over 14 amino acids. The CDR3 is CASSLVSSQETQYF. CDR3 sequence (DNA): TGTGCCAGCAGCTTGGTTTCGTCCCAAGAGACCCAGTACTTC.

V is TRBV10-3 and J is TRBJ2-5; D possibly matches TRBD1 or TRBD2 (5 bases each). Trimming took off 2 bases at V and 2 bases at J, with 9 bases between the two ends. Germline CDR1 and CDR2: ENHRY and SYGVKD. The CDR3 covers 14 residues. DNA of the CDR3: TGTGCCATCAGTGAGGGAGAGGGGCAAGAGACCCAGTACTTC. It yields the protein CAISEGEGQETQYF.